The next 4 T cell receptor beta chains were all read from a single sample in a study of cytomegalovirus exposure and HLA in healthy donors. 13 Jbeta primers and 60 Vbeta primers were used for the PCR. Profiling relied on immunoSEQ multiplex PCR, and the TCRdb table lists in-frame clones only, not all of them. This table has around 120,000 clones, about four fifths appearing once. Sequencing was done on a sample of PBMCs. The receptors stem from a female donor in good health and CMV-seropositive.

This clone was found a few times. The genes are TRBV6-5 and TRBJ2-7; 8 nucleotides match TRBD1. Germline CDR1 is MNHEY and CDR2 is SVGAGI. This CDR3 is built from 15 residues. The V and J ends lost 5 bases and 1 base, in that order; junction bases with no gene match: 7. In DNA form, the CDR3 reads TGTGCCAGCAGTCGGATTGGACAGGGATCCTACGAGCAGTACTTC. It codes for CASSRIGQGSYEQYF.

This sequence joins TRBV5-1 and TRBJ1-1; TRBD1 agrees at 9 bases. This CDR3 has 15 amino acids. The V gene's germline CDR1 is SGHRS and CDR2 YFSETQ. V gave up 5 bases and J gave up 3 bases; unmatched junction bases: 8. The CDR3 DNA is TGCGCCAGCAGGGGACAGAGACAGGGGGACACTGAAGCTTTCTTT. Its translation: CASRGQRQGDTEAFF.

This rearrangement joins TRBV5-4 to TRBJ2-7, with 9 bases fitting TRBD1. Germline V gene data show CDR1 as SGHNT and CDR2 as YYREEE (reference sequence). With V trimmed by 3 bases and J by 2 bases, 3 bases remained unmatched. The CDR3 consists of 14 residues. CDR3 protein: CASSWGTGTYEQYF. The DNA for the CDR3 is TGTGCCAGCAGCTGGGGGACAGGGACCTACGAGCAGTACTTC.

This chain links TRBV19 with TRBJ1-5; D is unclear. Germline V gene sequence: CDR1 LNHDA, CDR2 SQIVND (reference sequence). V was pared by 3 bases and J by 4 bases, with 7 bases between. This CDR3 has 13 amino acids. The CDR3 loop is CASSIKRNQPQHF. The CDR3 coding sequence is TGTGCCAGTAGTATTAAGAGGAATCAGCCCCAGCATTTT.